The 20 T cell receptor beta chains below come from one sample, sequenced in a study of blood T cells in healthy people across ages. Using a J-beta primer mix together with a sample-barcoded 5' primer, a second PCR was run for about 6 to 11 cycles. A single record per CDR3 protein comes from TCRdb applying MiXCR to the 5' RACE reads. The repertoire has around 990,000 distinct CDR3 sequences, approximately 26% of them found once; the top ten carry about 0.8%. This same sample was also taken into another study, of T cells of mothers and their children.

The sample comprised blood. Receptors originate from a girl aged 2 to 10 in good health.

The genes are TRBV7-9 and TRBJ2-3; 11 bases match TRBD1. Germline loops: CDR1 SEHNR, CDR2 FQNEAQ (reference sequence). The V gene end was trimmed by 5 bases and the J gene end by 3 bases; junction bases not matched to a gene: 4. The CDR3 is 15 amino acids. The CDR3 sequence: CASSRTGGGTDTQYF. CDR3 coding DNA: TGTGCCAGCAGCCGGACAGGGGGCGGGACAGATACGCAGTATTTT.

CDR3 region: CASSFGWESSGANVLTF. DNA of the CDR3: TGTGCCAGCAGCTTCGGGTGGGAAAGCTCTGGGGCCAACGTCCTGACTTTC. This chain uses TRBV5-6 with TRBJ2-6, with D uncertain. Germline assignment: CDR1 SGHDT and CDR2 YYEEEE. Between the trimmed V and J ends, which lost 2 bases and 0 bases, there was a span of 12 bases. The CDR3 is 17 amino acids.

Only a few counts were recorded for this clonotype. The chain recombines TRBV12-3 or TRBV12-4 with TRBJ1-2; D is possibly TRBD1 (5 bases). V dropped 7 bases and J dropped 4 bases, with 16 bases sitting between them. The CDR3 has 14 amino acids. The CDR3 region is CASIGGAQGYGYTF. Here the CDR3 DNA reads TGTGCCAGCATAGGAGGGGCGCAAGGCTATGGCTACACCTTC.

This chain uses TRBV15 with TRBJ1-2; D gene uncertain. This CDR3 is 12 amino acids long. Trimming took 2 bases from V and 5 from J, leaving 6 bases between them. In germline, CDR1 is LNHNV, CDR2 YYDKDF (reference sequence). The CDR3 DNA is TGTGCCACCAGCAGACATCGATATGGCTACACCTTC. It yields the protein CATSRHRYGYTF.

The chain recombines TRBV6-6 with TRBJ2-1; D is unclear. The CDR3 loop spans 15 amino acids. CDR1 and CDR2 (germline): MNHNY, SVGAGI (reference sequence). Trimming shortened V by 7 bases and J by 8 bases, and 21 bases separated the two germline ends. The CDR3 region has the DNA TGTGCCAGCACGCAGATCCGGTGGAGTAACGATGAGCAGTTCTTC. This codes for CASTQIRWSNDEQFF.

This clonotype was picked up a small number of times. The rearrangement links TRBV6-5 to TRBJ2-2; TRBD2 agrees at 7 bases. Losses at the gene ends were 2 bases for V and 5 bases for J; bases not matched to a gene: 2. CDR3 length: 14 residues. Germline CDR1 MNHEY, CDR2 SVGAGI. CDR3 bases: TGTGCCAGCAGTTACAGGACTAGAACCGGGGAGCTGTTTTTT. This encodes CASSYRTRTGELFF.

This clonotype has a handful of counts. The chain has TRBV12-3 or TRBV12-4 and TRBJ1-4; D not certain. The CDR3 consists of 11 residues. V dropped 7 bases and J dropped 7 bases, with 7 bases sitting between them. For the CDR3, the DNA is TGTGCCAGCACGGACGGTGAAAAACTGTTTTTT. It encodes CASTDGEKLFF.

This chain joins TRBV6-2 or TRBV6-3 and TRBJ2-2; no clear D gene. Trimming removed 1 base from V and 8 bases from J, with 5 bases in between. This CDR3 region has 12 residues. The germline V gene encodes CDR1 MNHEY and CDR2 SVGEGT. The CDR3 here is CASSYFAGELFF. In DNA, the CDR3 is TGTGCCAGCAGTTACTTCGCGGGGGAGCTGTTTTTT.

The CDR3 bases are TGCGCCAGCAGCCCAGAAGGCTTATTCCTTAATGAAAAACTGTTTTTT. The encoded protein is CASSPEGLFLNEKLFF. This chain joins TRBV5-1 and TRBJ1-4; the D is unclear. The length of the CDR3 is 16 residues. V was pared by 4 bases and J by 4 bases, with 17 bases between. CDR1 is SGHRS and CDR2 is YFSETQ in the germline V gene.

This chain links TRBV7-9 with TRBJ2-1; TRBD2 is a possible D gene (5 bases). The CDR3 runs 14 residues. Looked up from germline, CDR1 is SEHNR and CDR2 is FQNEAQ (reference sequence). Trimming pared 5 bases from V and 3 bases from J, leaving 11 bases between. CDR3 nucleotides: TGTGCCAGCAGCCCGTTGGGAGACTACAATGAGCAGTTCTTC. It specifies CASSPLGDYNEQFF.

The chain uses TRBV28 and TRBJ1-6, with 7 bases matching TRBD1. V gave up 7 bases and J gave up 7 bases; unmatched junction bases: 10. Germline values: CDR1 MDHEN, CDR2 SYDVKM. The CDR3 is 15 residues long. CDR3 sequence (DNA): TGTGCCAGCATAACAGGGACAGAGGAAAATTCACCCCTCCACTTT. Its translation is CASITGTEENSPLHF.

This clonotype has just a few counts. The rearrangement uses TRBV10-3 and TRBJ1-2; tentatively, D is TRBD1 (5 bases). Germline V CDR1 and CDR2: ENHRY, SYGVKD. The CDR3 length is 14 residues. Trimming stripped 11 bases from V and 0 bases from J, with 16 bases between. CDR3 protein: CAADDPGANYGYTF. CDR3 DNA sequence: TGTGCCGCAGATGACCCGGGGGCTAACTATGGCTACACCTTC.

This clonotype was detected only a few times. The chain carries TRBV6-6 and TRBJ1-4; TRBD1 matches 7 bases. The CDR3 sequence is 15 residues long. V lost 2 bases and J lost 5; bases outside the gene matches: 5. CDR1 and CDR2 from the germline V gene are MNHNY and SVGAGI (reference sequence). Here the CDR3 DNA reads TGTGCCAGCAGTTACACTGCAGGGGGGAATGAAAAACTGTTTTTT. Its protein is CASSYTAGGNEKLFF.

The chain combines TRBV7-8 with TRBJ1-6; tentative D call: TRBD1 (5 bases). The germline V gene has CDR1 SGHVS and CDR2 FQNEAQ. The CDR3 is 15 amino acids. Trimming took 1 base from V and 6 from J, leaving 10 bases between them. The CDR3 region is CASSLVGGGNSPLHF. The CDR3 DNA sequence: TGTGCCAGCAGCTTAGTTGGGGGGGGTAATTCACCCCTCCACTTT.

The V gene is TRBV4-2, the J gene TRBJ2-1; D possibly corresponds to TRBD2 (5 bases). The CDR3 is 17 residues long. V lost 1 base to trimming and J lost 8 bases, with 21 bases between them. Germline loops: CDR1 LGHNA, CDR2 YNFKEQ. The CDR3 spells CASSQGEFVPDGDEQFF. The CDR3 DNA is TGTGCCAGCAGCCAAGGAGAGTTTGTTCCGGACGGGGATGAGCAGTTCTTC.

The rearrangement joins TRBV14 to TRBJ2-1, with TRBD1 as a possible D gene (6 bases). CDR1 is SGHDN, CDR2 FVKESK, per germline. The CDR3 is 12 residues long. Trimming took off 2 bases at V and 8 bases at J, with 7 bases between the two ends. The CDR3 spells CASSQQGHEQFF. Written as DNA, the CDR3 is TGTGCCAGCAGCCAACAGGGGCATGAGCAGTTCTTC.

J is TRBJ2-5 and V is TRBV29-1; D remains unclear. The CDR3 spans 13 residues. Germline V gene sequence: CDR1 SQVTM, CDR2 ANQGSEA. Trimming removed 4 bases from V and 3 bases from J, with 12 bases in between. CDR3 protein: CSVAVAGEETQYF. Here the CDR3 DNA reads TGCAGCGTTGCCGTGGCTGGGGAAGAGACCCAGTACTTC.

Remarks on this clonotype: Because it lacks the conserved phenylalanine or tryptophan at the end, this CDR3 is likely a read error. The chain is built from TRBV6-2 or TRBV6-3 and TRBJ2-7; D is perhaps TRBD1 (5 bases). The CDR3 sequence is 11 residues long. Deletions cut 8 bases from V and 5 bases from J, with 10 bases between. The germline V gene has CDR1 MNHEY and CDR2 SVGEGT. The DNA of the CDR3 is TGTGCCAGCTCCCAGGGTAACGAGCAGTACATC. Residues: CASSQGNEQYI.

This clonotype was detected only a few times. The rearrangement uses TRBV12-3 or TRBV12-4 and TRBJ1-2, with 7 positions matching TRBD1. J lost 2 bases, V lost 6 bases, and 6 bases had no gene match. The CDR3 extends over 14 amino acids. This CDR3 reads CASSQTGQNYGYTF. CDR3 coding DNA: TGTGCCAGCAGCCAAACGGGACAGAACTATGGCTACACCTTC.

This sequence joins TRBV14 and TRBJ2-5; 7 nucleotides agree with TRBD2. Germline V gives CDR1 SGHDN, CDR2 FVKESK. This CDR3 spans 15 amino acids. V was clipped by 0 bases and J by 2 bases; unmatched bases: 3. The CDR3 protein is CASSQETSAQETQYF. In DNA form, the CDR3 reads TGTGCCAGCAGCCAAGAAACTAGCGCTCAAGAGACCCAGTACTTC.